This TCR beta chain was retrieved from a study of blood T cells in healthy people across ages. Next came a second PCR, run for roughly 6 to 11 cycles, which used a sample-barcoded 5' primer along with a J-beta primer mix. Every molecule of cDNA carried a tag from a template-switch adaptor with 12 random nucleotides. One entry per CDR3 protein results from TCRdb running MiXCR on the 5' RACE reads. The data hold some 900,000 distinct CDR3 sequences, with around 48% observed a single time. Of note for this clonotype: Its antigen is not identified.

Study findings and constraints: Any conclusive comparison of naive versus antigen-experienced cells was prevented by using unsorted PBMCs. Observed TCR beta diversity per million T cells went down as age went up. This fall followed a roughly linear course with age.

Samples each had at least 5.5 micrograms of total RNA extracted. Material for sequencing was blood. This sequence originates from a man aged 25 to 40 in good health.

The CDR3 DNA follows: TGTGCCTGGAGTGCCGGACAGGTGCCATACAATGAGCAGTACTTC. Translating it yields CAWSAGQVPYNEQYF. The chain joins TRBV30 to TRBJ2-7; 7 positions agree with TRBD1. CDR1 and CDR2 (germline): GTSNPN, SVGIG (reference sequence). The CDR3 runs 15 residues. The trim removed 1 base at V and 7 bases at J, leaving 13 bases unmatched.